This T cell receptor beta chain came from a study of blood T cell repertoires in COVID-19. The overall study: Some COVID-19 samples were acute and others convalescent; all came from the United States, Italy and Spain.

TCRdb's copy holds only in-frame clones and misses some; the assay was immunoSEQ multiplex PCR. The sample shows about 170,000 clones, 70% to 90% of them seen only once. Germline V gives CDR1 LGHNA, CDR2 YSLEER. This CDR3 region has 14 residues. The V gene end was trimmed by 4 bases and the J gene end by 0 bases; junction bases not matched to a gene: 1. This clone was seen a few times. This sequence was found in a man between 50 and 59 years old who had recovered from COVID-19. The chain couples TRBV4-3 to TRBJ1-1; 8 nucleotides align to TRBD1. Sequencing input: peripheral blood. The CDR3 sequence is CASSPDRVNTEAFF. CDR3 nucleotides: TGCGCCAGCAGCCCGGACAGGGTGAACACTGAAGCTTTCTTT.